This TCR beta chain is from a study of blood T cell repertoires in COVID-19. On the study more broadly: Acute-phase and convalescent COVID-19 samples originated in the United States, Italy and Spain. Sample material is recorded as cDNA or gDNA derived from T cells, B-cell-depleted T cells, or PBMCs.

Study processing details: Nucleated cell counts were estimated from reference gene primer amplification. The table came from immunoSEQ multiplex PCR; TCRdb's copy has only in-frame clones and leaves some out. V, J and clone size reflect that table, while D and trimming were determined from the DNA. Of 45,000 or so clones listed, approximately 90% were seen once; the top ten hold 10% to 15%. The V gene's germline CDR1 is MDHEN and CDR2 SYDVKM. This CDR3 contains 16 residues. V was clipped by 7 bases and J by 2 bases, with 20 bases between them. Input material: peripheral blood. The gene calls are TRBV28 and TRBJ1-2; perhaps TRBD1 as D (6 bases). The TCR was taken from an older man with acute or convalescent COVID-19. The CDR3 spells CASTPVGGRQNYGYTF. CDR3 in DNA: TGTGCCAGCACCCCCGTAGGGGGAAGACAAAACTATGGCTACACCTTC.